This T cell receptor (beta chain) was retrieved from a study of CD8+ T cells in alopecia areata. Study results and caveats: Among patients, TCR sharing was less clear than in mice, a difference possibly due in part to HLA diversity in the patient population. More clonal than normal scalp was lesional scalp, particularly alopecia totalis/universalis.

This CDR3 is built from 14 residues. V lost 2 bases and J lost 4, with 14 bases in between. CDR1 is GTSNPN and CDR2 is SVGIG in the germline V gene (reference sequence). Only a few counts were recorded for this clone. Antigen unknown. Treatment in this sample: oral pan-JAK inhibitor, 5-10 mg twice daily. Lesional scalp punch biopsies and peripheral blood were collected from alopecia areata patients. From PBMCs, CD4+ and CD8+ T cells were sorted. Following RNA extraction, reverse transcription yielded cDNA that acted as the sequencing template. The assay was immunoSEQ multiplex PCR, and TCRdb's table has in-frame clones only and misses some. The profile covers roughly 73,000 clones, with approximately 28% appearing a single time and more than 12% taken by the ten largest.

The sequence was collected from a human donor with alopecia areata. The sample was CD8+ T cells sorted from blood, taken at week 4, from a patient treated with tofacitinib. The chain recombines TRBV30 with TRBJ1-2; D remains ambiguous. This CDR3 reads CAWSSTGPVYGYTF. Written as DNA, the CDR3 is TGTGCCTGGAGTTCGACTGGGCCCGTCTATGGCTACACCTTC.